Each of the 15 T cell receptor beta chains below was sequenced from the same sample in a study of blood T cell repertoires in COVID-19. Profiling relied on immunoSEQ multiplex PCR, and the TCRdb table lists in-frame clones only, not all of them. The table lists under 300,000 clones, 75% to 95% of them singletons. Sequenced: PBMCs or T cells enriched from blood (not recorded which). These receptors were taken from a woman in her late teens or twenties who had recovered from COVID-19.

This clone was seen a few times. The gene calls are TRBV6-5 and TRBJ2-1; possibly TRBD2 for D (6 bases). CDR1 is MNHEY, CDR2 SVGAGI, per germline. V was shortened by 6 bases and J by 10 bases, with 13 bases between the two germline ends. This CDR3 has 12 amino acids. The CDR3 region has the DNA TGTGCCAGCAGGTCCGTAGCGGAAGAGCAGTTCTTC. This codes for CASRSVAEEQFF.

The chain employs TRBV5-1 and TRBJ2-1, with D tentatively TRBD2 (6 bases). Germline CDR1 SGHRS, CDR2 YFSETQ. V was shortened by 4 bases and J by 4 bases, with 15 bases between the two germline ends. This CDR3 has 15 amino acids. CDR3 in amino acids: CASSDPGRDYNEQFF. The CDR3 DNA reads as TGCGCCAGCAGCGATCCAGGGCGGGATTACAATGAGCAGTTCTTC.

The V gene is TRBV7-2, the J gene TRBJ2-5; D possibly corresponds to TRBD1 (5 bases). The CDR3 contains 15 residues. Germline V gives CDR1 SGHTA, CDR2 FQGNSA. The germline V and J ends were trimmed by 1 base and 7 bases, with 16 bases remaining between them. The CDR3 spells CASSLGGWGGLTQYF. In DNA, the CDR3 is TGTGCCAGCAGCTTAGGAGGCTGGGGCGGCTTGACCCAGTACTTC.

This sequence joins TRBV7-3 and TRBJ1-1, with a tentative D call TRBD1 (5 bases). From germline, CDR1 is SGHTA and CDR2 FQGTGA. Deletions cut 9 bases from V and 3 bases from J, with 20 bases between. The CDR3 has 15 residues. CDR3 sequence: CASSQRGIGYTEAFF. The CDR3 DNA sequence: TGTGCCAGTTCCCAACGGGGGATAGGCTACACTGAAGCTTTCTTT.

This chain connects TRBV5-4 to TRBJ1-3; the D is unclear. Germline-derived CDR1 and CDR2 are SGHNT and YYREEE (reference sequence). The V and J ends lost 0 bases and 3 bases respectively, with 4 bases between them. The CDR3 sequence is 13 residues long. CDR3 loop: CASSLAGGNTIYF. DNA of the CDR3: TGTGCCAGCAGCTTGGCGGGTGGAAACACCATATATTTT.

This rearrangement joins TRBV5-1 to TRBJ2-2; 8 nucleotides match TRBD1. The germline gives CDR1 SGHRS, CDR2 YFSETQ. Trimming cost V 6 bases and J 5 bases; bases outside gene matches: 12. The CDR3 length is 16 residues. The CDR3 DNA is TGCGCCAGCACTATCCCCGGGACAGGTCAGACCGGGGAGCTGTTTTTT. This sequence encodes CASTIPGTGQTGELFF.

This clone appeared once. V and J are TRBV7-6 and TRBJ1-5; D unclear. CDR3 length: 13 amino acids. The germline CDR1 and CDR2 sequences are SGHVS and FNYEAQ. Trimming cost V 5 bases and J 5 bases, with 10 bases left between them. The CDR3 bases are TGTGCCAGCAGCCAGACGCGGGATCAGCCCCAGCATTTT. Amino acid sequence: CASSQTRDQPQHF.

A remark on this clone: The identical CDR3 is also encoded by other nucleotide sequences in the sample. The chain couples TRBV3-1 (or the pseudogene TRBV3-2) to TRBJ2-2; a weak D match, TRBD2 (6 bases). Trimming left V 3 bases short and J 2 bases short, with 10 bases between. Germline V gene sequence: CDR1 LGHDT, CDR2 YNNKEL (reference sequence). The CDR3 totals 15 residues. CDR3 in DNA: TGTGCCAGCAGCCAGGGGGGAACCAACACCGGGGAGCTGTTTTTT. It yields the protein CASSQGGTNTGELFF.

This chain links TRBV18 with TRBJ2-2; D perhaps matches TRBD1 (6 bases). Trimming left V 4 bases short and J 3 bases short, with 12 bases between. The germline V gene encodes CDR1 KGHSH and CDR2 LQKENI. This CDR3 contains 15 residues. The DNA for the CDR3 is TGTGCCAGCTCACTCGGGACACTCGACACCGGGGAGCTGTTTTTT. Its translation: CASSLGTLDTGELFF.

The V gene is TRBV19, the J gene TRBJ2-2, with 11 bases aligning to TRBD2. The J segment lost 7 bases and the V segment lost 7 bases, leaving 5 bases of the junction unmatched. The CDR3 is 14 amino acids. CDR1 is LNHDA and CDR2 is SQIVND in the germline V gene (reference sequence). The CDR3 DNA is TGTGCCAGTACTAGCGGGAGGCCTGGCGGGGAGCTGTTTTTT. Its translation is CASTSGRPGGELFF.

The chain combines TRBV19 with TRBJ2-1; 10 nucleotides agree with TRBD1. The CDR3 contains 15 residues. V dropped 6 bases and J dropped 6; count of bases not matched to a gene: 8. Germline V CDR1 and CDR2: LNHDA, SQIVND (reference sequence). DNA of the CDR3: TGTGCCAGTAGCCTTCCGGGACAGGGGCGCAATGAGCAGTTCTTC. The encoded protein is CASSLPGQGRNEQFF.

The chain uses TRBV7-9 and TRBJ1-1, with D unresolved. Germline V gene lookup returns CDR1 SEHNR and CDR2 FQNEAQ (reference sequence). Trimming removed 6 bases at V and 1 base at J, with 9 bases between. The CDR3 loop spans 13 amino acids. The CDR3 region is CASRELENTEAFF. CDR3 sequence (DNA): TGTGCCAGCAGGGAACTAGAGAACACTGAAGCTTTCTTT.

This chain links TRBV15 with TRBJ1-2, with D unclear. The V end was cut by 4 bases, the J end by 2 bases, with 11 bases between. Germline values: CDR1 LNHNV, CDR2 YYDKDF (reference sequence). The length of the CDR3 is 14 residues. The CDR3, as DNA: TGTGCCACCAGCACGCCAGGCGACAACTATGGCTACACCTTC. Amino acids: CATSTPGDNYGYTF.

The gene calls are TRBV27 and TRBJ1-1; D unclear. Germline assignment: CDR1 MNHEY and CDR2 SMNVEV (reference sequence). V was trimmed by 3 bases and J by 0 bases, leaving 8 bases between them. CDR3 size: 14 residues. The DNA for the CDR3 is TGTGCCAGCAGTTTGGAGGGTCTGAACACTGAAGCTTTCTTT. Translated: CASSLEGLNTEAFF.

This clone was seen just once. The chain is built from TRBV11-2 and TRBJ2-3; 8 bases fit TRBD2. Germline V gene lookup returns CDR1 SGHAT and CDR2 FQNNGV. The CDR3 totals 16 residues. Trimming at V came to 1 base and at J to 3 bases, leaving 6 bases not matched to a gene. In nucleotides, the CDR3 is TGTGCCAGCAGCTTAGTCGCGGGGGGTTTGACAGATACGCAGTATTTT. Its translation is CASSLVAGGLTDTQYF. Using reference TRBV11-2 and TRBJ2-3 for the parts outside the CDR3, the full variable domain is EAGVAQSPRYKIIEKRQSVAFWCNPISGHATLYWYQQILGQGPKLLIQFQNNGVVDDSQLPKDRFSAERLKGVDSTLKIQPAKLEDSAVYLCASSLVAGGLTDTQYFGPGTRLTVL.